The clone carrying this T cell receptor (beta chain) appeared once. This record belongs to a study of blood T cell repertoires in COVID-19. Overall study: Researchers got acute and convalescent COVID-19 samples from the United States, Italy and Spain. Sources were T cells, B-cell-depleted T cells, or PBMCs; the material itself was cDNA or gDNA.

Original handling: Quantification of nucleated cells was approximated via reference gene primer amplification. Assay: immunoSEQ multiplex PCR; the TCRdb copy retains only in-frame clones and omits some. V and J calls and clone size come straight from that table; D and trimming were deduced from the DNA. Of tens of thousands of clones listed, 60% to 85% are singletons. The length of the CDR3 is 16 residues. The germline gives CDR1 MDHEN, CDR2 SYDVKM. J gave up 0 bases and V 6 bases, and 6 bases lay outside the gene matches. The J gene is TRBJ1-2, the V gene TRBV28; 11 positions match TRBD1. Sequences were obtained from peripheral blood. The clonotype originates from a human donor in a cohort sampled during active COVID-19. This CDR3 reads CASRGTGGTTNYGYTF. The CDR3 nucleotides read TGTGCCAGCAGGGGGACAGGGGGTACTACTAACTATGGCTACACCTTC.